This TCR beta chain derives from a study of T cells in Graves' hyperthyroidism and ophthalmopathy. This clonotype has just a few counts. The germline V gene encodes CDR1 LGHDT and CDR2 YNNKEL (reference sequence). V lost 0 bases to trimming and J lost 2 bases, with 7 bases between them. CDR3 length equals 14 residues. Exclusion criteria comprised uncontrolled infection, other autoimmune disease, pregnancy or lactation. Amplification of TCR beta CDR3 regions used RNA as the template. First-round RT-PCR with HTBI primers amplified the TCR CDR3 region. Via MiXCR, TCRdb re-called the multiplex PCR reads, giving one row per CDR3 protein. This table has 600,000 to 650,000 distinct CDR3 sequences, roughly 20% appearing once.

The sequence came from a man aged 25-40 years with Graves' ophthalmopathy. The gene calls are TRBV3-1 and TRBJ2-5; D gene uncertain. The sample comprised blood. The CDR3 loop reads CASSQDPFQETQYF. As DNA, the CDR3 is TGTGCCAGCAGCCAAGACCCCTTTCAAGAGACCCAGTACTTC.